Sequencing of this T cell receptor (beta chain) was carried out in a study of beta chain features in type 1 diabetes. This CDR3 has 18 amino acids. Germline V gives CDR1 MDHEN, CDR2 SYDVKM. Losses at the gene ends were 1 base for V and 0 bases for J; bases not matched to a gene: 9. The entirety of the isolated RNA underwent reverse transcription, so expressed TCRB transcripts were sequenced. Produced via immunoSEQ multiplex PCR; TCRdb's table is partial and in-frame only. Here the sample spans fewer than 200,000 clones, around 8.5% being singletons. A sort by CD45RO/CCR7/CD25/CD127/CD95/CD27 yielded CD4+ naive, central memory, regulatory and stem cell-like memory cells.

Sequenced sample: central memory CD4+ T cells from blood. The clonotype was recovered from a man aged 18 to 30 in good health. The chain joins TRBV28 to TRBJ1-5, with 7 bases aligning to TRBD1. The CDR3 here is CASSLFFQGQYSNQPQHF. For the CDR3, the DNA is TGTGCCAGCAGTTTATTCTTTCAGGGACAGTATAGCAATCAGCCCCAGCATTTT. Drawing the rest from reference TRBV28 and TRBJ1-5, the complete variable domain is DVKVTQSSRYLVKRTGEKVFLECVQDMDHENMFWYRQDPGLGLRLIYFSYDVKMKEKGDIPEGYSVSREKKERFSLILESASTNQTSMYLCASSLFFQGQYSNQPQHFGDGTRLSIL.